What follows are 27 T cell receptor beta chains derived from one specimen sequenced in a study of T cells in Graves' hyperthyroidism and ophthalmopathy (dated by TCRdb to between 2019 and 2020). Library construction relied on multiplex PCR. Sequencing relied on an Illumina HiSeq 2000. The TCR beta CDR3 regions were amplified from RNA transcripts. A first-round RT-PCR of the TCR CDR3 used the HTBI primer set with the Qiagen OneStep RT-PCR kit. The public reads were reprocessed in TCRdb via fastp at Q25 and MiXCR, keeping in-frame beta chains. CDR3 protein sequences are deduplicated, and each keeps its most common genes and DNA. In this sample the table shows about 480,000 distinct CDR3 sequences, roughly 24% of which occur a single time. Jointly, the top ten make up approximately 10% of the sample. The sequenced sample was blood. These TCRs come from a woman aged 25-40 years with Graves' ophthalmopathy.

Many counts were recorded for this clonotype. The DNA of the CDR3 is TGTGCCAGCAACGACGGGGACAGAGTAGAGACCCAGTACTTC. Protein product: CASNDGDRVETQYF. The chain couples TRBV12-3 or TRBV12-4 to TRBJ2-5, with 7 nucleotides matching TRBD1. With V trimmed by 7 bases and J by 4 bases, 9 bases remained unmatched. This CDR3 is 14 amino acids long.

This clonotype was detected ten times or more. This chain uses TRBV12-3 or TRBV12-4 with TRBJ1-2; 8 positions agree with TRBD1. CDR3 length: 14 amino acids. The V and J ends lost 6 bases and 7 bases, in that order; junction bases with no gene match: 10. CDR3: CASSPLQGAGGYTF. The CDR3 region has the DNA TGTGCCAGCAGCCCTCTCCAGGGGGCCGGTGGCTACACCTTC.

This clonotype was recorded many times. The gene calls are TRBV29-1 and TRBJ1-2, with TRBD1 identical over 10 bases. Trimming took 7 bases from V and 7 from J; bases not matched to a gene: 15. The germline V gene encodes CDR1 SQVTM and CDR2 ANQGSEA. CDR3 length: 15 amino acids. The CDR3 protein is CSDVWGTGAIGGYTF. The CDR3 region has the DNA TGCAGCGACGTCTGGGGGACAGGGGCTATCGGTGGCTACACCTTC.

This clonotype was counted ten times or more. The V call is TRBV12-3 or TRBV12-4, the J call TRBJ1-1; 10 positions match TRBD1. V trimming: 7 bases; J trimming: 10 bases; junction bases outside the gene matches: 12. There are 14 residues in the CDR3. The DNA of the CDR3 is TGTGCCAGCACCTTGACAGGGGGCGTCTCCGGAGCTTTCTTT. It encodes CASTLTGGVSGAFF.

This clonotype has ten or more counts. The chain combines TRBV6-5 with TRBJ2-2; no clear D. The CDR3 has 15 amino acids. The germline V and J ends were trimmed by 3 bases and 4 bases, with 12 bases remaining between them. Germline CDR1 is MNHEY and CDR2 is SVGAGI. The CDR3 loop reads CASSYLGVGTGELFF. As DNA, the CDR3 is TGTGCCAGCAGTTATTTGGGCGTTGGCACCGGGGAGCTGTTTTTT.

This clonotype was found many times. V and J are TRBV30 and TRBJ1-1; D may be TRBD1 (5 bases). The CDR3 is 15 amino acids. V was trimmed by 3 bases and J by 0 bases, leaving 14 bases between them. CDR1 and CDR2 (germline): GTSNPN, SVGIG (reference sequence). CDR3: CAWRGKTVMNTEAFF. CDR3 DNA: TGTGCCTGGAGGGGAAAGACAGTGATGAACACTGAAGCTTTCTTT.

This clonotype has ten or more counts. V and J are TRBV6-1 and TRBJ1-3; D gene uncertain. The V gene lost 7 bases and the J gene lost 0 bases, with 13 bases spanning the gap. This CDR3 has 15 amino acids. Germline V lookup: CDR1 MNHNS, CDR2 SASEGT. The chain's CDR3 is CASTVPGLSGNTIYF. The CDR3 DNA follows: TGTGCCAGCACCGTGCCGGGCCTCTCTGGAAACACCATATATTTT.

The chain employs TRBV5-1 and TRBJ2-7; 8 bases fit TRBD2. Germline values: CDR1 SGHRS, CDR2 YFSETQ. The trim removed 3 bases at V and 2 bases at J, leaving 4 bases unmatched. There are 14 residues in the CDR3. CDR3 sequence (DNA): TGCGCCAGCAGCTACGGGAGGGATACCTACGAGCAGTACTTC. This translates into CASSYGRDTYEQYF.

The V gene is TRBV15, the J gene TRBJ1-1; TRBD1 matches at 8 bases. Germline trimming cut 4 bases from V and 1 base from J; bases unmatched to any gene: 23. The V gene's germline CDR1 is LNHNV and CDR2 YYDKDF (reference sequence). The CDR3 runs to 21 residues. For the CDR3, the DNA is TGTGCCACCAGCAAAGAGGGGGAGGTGGACAGGGAGCTAGATCCGAACACTGAAGCTTTCTTT. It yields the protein CATSKEGEVDRELDPNTEAFF.

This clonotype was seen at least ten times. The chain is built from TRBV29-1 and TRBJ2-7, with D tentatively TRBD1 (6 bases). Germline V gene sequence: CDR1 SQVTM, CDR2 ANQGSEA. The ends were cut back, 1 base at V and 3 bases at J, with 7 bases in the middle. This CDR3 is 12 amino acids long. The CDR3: CSVEVDSYEQYF. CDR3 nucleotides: TGCAGCGTTGAAGTGGACAGCTACGAGCAGTACTTC.

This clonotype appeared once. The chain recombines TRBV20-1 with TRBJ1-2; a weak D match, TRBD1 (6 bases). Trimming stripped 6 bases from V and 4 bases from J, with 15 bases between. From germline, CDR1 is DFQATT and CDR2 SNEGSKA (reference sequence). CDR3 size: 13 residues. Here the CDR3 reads CSARNPTGYGYTF. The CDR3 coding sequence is TGCAGTGCCCGAAATCCGACAGGCTATGGCTACACCTTC.

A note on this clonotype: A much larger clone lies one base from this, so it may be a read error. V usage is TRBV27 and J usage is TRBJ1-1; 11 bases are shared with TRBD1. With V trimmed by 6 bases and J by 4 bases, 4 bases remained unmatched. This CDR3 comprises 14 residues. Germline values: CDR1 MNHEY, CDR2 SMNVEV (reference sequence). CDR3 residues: CASSKDRGLTEAFF. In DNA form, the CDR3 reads TGTGCCAGCAGCAAGGACAGGGGGCTCACTGAAGCTTTCTTT.

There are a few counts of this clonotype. Here the CDR3 reads CASGAGTGNTEAFF. In DNA form, the CDR3 reads TGTGCCAGCGGCGCCGGGACAGGGAACACTGAAGCTTTCTTT. The V call is TRBV6-1, the J call TRBJ1-1, with TRBD1 matching over 8 bases. With V trimmed by 8 bases and J by 1 base, 6 bases remained unmatched. Germline-derived CDR1 and CDR2 are MNHNS and SASEGT. The CDR3 runs to 14 residues.

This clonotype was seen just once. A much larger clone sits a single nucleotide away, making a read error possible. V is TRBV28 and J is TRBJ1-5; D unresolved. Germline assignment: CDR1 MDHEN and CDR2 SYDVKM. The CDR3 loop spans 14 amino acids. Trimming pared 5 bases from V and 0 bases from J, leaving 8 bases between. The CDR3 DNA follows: TGTGCCAGCAGTCGGGGTCATAGCAATCAGCCCCAGCATTTT. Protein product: CASSRGHSNQPQHF.

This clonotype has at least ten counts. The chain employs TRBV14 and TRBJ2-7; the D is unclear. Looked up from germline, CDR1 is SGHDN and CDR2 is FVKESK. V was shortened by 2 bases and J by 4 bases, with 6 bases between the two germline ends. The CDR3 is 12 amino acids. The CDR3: CASSQSTYEQYF. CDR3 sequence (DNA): TGTGCCAGCAGCCAAAGTACGTACGAGCAGTACTTC.

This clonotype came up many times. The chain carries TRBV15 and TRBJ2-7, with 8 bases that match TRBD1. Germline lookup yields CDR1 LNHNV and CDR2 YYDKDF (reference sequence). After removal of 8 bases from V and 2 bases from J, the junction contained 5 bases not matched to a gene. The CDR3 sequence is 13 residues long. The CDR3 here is CATGQGKTYEQYF. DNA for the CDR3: TGTGCCACCGGACAGGGAAAAACCTACGAGCAGTACTTC.

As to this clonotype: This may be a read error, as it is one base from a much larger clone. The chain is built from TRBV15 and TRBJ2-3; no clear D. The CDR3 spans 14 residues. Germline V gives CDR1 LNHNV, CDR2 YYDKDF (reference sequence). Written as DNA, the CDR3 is TGTGCCTCCAGCAGAGATTGGAGCACAGATACGCAGTATTTT. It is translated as CASSRDWSTDTQYF. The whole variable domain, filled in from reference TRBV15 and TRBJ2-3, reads DAMVIQNPRYQVTQFGKPVTLSCSQTLNHNVMYWYQQKSSQAPKLLFHYYDKDFNNEADTPDNFQSRRPNTSFCFLDIRSPGLGDTAMYLCASSRDWSTDTQYFGPGTRLTVL.

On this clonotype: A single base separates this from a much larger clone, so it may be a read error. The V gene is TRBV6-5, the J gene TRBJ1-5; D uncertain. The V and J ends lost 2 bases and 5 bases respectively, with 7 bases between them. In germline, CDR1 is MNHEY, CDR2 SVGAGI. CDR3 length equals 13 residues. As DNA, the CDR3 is TGTGCCAGCAGTTACAGGGCGGATCAGCCCCAGCATTTT. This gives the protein CASSYRADQPQHF.

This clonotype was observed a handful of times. CDR3 DNA sequence: TGTGCCAGCAGCTCGCCGGGACCGACTAATCAGCCCCAGCATTTT. It encodes CASSSPGPTNQPQHF. The V gene is TRBV9, the J gene TRBJ1-5, with D perhaps TRBD1 (5 bases). The V end lost 4 bases, the J end lost 4 bases, and 15 bases lay between the germline ends. The CDR3 totals 15 residues. Per germline, CDR1 SGDLS and CDR2 YYNGEE.

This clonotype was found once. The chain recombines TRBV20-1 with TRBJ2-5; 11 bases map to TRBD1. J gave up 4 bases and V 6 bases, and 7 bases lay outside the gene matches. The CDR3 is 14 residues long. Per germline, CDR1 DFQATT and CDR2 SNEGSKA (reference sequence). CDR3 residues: CSAAPGQGGETQYF. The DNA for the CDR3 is TGCAGTGCGGCACCGGGACAGGGGGGAGAGACCCAGTACTTC.

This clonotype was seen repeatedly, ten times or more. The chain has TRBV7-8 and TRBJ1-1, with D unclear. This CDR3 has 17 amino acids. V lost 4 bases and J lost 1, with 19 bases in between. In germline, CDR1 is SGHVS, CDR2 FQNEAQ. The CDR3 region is CASSYRARLNRNTEAFF. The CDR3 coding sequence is TGTGCCAGCAGCTATCGGGCCCGATTGAATAGGAACACTGAAGCTTTCTTT. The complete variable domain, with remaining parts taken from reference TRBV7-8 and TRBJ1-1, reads GAGVSQSPRYKVAKRGQDVALRCDPISGHVSLFWYQQALGQGPEFLTYFQNEAQLDKSGLPSDRFFAERPEGSVSTLKIQRTQQEDSAVYLCASSYRARLNRNTEAFFGQGTRLTVV.

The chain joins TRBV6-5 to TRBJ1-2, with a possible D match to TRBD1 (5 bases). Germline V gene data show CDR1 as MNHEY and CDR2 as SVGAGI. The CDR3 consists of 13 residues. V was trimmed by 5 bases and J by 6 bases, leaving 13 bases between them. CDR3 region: CASSVLSGNGYTF. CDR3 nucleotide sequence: TGTGCCAGCAGTGTACTGTCAGGGAATGGCTACACCTTC.

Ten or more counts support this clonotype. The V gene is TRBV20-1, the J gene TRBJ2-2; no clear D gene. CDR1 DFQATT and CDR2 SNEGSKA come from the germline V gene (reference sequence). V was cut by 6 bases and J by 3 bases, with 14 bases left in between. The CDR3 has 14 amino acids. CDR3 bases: TGCAGTGCCCTGGGGATCGCGGACACCGGGGAGCTGTTTTTT. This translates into CSALGIADTGELFF.

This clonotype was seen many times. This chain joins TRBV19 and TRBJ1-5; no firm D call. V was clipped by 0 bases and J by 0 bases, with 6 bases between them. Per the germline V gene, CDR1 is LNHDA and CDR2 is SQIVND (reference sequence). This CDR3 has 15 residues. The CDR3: CASSIDSISNQPQHF. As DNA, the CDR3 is TGTGCCAGTAGTATAGATTCCATTAGCAATCAGCCCCAGCATTTT.

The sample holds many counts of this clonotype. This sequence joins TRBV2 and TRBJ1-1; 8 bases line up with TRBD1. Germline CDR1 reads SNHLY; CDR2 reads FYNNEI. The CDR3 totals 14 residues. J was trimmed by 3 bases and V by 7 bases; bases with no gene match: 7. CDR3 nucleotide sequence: TGTGCCAGCAAGCAGGGGGCGCGGGACACTGAAGCTTTCTTT. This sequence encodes CASKQGARDTEAFF.

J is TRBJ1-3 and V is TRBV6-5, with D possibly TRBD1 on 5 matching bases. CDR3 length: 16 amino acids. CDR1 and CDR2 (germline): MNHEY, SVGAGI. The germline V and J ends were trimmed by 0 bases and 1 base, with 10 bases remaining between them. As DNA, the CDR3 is TGTGCCAGCAGTTACTCGAGCTGGACATCTGGAAACACCATATATTTT. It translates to CASSYSSWTSGNTIYF.

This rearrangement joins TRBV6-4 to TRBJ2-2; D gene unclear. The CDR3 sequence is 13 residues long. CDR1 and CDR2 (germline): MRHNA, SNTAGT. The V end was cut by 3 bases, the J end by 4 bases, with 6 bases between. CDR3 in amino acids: CASSDRLTGELFF. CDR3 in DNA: TGTGCCAGCAGTGATAGACTCACCGGGGAGCTGTTTTTT.